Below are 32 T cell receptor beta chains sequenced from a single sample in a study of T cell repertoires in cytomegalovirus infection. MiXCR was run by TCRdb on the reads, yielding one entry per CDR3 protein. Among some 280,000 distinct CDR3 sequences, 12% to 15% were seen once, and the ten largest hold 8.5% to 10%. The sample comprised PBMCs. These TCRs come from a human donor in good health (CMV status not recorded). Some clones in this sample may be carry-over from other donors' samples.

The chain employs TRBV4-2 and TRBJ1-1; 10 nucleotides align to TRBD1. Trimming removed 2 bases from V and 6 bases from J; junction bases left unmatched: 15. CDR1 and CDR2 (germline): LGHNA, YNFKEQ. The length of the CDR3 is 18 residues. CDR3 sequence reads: CASSQTVGQGDNGAEAFF. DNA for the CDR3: TGTGCCAGCAGCCAAACTGTTGGACAGGGGGATAATGGCGCTGAAGCTTTCTTT.

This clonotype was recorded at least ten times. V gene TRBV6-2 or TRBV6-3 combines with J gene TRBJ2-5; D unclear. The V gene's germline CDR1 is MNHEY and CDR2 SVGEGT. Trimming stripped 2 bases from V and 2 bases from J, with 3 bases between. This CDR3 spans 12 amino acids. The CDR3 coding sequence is TGTGCCAGCAGTTACCCGCAAGAGACCCAGTACTTC. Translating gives CASSYPQETQYF.

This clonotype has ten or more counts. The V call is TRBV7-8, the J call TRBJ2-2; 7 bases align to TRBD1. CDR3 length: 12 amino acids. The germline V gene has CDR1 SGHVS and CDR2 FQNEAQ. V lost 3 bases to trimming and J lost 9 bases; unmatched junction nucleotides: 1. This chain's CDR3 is CASSLTGWELFF. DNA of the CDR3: TGTGCCAGCAGCTTGACAGGGTGGGAGCTGTTTTTT. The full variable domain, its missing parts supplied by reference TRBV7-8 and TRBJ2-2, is GAGVSQSPRYKVAKRGQDVALRCDPISGHVSLFWYQQALGQGPEFLTYFQNEAQLDKSGLPSDRFFAERPEGSVSTLKIQRTQQEDSAVYLCASSLTGWELFFGEGSRLTVL.

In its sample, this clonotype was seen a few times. The CDR3 DNA sequence: TGCAGCGTTGAACGGGACAGGGATGAAAAACTGTTTTTT. Protein sequence: CSVERDRDEKLFF. The genes are TRBV29-1 and TRBJ1-4; 9 bases map to TRBD1. Germline assignment: CDR1 SQVTM and CDR2 ANQGSEA. The V segment lost 2 bases and the J segment 6 bases; nucleotides outside the gene matches: 1. CDR3 length: 13 residues.

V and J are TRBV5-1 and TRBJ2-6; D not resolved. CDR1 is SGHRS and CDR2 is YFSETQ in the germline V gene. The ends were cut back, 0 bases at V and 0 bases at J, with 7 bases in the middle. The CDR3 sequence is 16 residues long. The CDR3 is CASSLGYLSGANVLTF. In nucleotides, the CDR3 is TGCGCCAGCAGCTTGGGCTATCTCTCTGGGGCCAACGTCCTGACTTTC.

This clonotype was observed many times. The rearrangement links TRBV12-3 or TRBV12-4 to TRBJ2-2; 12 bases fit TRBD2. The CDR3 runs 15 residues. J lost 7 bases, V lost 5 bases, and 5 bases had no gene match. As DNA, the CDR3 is TGTGCCAGCAGTCCTAGCGGGGGGGCTAGCGGGGAGCTGTTTTTT. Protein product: CASSPSGGASGELFF.

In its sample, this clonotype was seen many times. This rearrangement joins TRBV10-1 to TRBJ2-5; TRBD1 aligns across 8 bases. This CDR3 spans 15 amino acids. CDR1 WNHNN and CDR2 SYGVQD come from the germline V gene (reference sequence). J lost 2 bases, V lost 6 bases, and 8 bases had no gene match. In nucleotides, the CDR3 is TGCGCCAGCAGCCCCACCGGACAGGGTCAAGAGACCCAGTACTTC. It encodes CASSPTGQGQETQYF.

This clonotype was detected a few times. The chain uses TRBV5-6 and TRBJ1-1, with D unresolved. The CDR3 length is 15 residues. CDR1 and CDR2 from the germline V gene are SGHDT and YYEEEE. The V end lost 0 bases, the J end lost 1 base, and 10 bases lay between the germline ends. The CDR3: CASSLVGATNTEAFF. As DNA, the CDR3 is TGTGCCAGCAGCTTGGTTGGTGCTACGAACACTGAAGCTTTCTTT. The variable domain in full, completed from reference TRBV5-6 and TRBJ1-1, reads DAGVTQSPTHLIKTRGQQVTLRCSPKSGHDTVSWYQQALGQGPQFIFQYYEEEERQRGNFPDRFSGHQFPNYSSELNVNALLLGDSALYLCASSLVGATNTEAFFGQGTRLTVV.

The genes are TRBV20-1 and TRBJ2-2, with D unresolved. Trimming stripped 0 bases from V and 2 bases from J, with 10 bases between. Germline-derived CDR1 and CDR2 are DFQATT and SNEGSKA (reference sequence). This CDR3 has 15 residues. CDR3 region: CSARDSSLNTGELFF. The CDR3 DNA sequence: TGCAGTGCTAGAGATTCAAGCCTCAACACCGGGGAGCTGTTTTTT.

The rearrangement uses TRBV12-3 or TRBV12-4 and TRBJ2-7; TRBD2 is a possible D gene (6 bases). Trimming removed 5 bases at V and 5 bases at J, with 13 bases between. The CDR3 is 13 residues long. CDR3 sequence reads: CASSLGTPNEQYF. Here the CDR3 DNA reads TGTGCCAGCAGTCTTGGGACTCCGAACGAGCAGTACTTC.

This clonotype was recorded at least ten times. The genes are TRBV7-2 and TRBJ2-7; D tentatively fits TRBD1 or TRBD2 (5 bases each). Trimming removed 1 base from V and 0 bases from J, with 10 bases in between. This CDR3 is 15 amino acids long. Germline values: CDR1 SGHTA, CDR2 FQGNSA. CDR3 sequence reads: CASSLVGPSSYEQYF. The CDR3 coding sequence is TGTGCCAGCAGCTTAGTGGGACCAAGCTCCTACGAGCAGTACTTC. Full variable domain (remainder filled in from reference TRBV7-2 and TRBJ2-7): GAGVSQSPSNKVTEKGKDVELRCDPISGHTALYWYRQSLGQGLEFLIYFQGNSAPDKSGLPSDRFSAERTGGSVSTLTIQRTQQEDSAVYLCASSLVGPSSYEQYFGPGTRLTVT.

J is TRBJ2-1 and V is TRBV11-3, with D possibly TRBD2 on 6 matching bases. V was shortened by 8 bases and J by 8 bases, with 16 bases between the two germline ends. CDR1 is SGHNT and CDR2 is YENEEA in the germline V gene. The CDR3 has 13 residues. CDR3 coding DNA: TGTGCCAGCGCCGTGGGGGGTAATCATGAGCAGTTCTTC. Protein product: CASAVGGNHEQFF.

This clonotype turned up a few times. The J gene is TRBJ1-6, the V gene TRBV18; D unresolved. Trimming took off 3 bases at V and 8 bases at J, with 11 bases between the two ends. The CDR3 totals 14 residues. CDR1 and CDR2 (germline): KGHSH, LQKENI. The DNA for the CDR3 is TGTGCCAGCTCACCTGGGAGCGGGGATTCACCCCTCCACTTT. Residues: CASSPGSGDSPLHF. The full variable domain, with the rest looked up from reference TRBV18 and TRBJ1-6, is NAGVMQNPRHLVRRRGQEARLRCSPMKGHSHVYWYRQLPEEGLKFMVYLQKENIIDESGMPKERFSAEFPKEGPSILRIQQVVRGDSAAYFCASSPGSGDSPLHFGNGTRLTVT.

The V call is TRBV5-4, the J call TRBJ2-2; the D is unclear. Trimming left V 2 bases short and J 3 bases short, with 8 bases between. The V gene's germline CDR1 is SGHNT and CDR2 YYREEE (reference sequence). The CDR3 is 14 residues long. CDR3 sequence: CASSLGVDTGELFF. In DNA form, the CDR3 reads TGTGCCAGCAGCTTAGGAGTCGACACCGGGGAGCTGTTTTTT.

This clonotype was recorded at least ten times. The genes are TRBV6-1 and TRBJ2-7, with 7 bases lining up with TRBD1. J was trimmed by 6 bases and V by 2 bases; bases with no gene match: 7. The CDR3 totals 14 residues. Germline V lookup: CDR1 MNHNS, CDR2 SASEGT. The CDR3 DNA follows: TGTGCCAGCAGTGAATCGGCAGGGGGTCGCGAGCAGTACTTC. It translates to CASSESAGGREQYF.

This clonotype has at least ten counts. The CDR3 sequence: CASKGRLYNEQFF. The CDR3, as DNA: TGTGCCAGCAAAGGGCGACTCTACAATGAGCAGTTCTTC. V and J are TRBV6-2 or TRBV6-3 and TRBJ2-1; D remains unclear. The CDR3 extends over 13 amino acids. CDR1 is MNHEY, CDR2 SVGEGT, per germline. V was trimmed by 7 bases and J by 3 bases, leaving 10 bases between them.

CDR3 region: CASSSGSMKTQYF. DNA for the CDR3: TGTGCCAGCAGTTCCGGGAGTATGAAGACCCAGTACTTC. The chain employs TRBV28 and TRBJ2-5; maybe TRBD2 (6 bases). Germline loops: CDR1 MDHEN, CDR2 SYDVKM. V was shortened by 4 bases and J by 6 bases, with 12 bases between the two germline ends. This CDR3 region has 13 residues. Together with reference TRBV28 and TRBJ2-5, the CDR3 gives the full variable domain: DVKVTQSSRYLVKRTGEKVFLECVQDMDHENMFWYRQDPGLGLRLIYFSYDVKMKEKGDIPEGYSVSREKKERFSLILESASTNQTSMYLCASSSGSMKTQYFGPGTRLLVL.

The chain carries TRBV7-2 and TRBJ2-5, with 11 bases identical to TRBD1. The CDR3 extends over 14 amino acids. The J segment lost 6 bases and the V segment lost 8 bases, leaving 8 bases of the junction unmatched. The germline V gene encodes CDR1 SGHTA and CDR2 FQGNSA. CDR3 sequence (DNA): TGTGCCAGCGGGAGAAGGACAGGGGGCCAGACCCAGTACTTC. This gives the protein CASGRRTGGQTQYF.

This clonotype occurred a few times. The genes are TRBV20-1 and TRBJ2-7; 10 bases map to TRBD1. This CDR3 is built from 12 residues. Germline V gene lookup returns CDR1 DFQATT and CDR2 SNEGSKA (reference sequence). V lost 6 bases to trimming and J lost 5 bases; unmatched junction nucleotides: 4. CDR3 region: CSADRGRNEQYF. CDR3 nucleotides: TGCAGTGCAGACAGGGGGCGCAACGAGCAGTACTTC.

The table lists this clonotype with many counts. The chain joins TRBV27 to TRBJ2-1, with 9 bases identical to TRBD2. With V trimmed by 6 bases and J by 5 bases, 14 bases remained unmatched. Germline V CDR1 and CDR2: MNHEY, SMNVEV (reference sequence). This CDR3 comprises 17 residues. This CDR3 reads CASSYRSGLAKDNEQFF. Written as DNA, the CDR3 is TGTGCCAGCAGCTACCGCTCGGGACTAGCAAAGGACAATGAGCAGTTCTTC.

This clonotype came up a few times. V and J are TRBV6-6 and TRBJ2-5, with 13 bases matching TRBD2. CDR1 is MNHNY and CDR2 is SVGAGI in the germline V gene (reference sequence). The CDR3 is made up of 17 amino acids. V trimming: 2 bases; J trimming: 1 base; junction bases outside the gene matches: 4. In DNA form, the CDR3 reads TGTGCCAGCAGTTACGTGGGACTAGCGGGGTCCCAAGAGACCCAGTACTTC. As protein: CASSYVGLAGSQETQYF.

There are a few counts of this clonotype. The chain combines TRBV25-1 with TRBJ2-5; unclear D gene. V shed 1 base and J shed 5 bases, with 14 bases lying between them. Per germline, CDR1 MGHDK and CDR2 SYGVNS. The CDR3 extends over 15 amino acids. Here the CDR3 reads CASSESRLAWETQYF. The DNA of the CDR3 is TGTGCCAGCAGTGAATCGAGGTTGGCTTGGGAGACCCAGTACTTC.

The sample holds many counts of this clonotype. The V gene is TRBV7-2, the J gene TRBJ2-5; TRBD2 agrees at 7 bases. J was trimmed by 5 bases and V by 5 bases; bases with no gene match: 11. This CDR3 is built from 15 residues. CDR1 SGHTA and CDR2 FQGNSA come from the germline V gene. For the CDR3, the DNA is TGTGCCAGCAGCCCCCAGTGGGGGGGGAGCGAGACCCAGTACTTC. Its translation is CASSPQWGGSETQYF.

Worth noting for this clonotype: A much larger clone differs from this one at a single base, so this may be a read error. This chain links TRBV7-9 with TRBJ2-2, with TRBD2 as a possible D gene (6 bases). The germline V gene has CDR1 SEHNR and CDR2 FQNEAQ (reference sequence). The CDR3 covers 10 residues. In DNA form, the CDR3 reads TGTGCCAGAGCCGTGGGGGGGCTGTTTTTT. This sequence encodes CARAVGGLFF.

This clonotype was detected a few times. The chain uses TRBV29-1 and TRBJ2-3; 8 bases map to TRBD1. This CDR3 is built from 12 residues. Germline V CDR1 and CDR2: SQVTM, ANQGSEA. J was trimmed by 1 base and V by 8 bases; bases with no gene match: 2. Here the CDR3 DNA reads TGCAGCATGGACAGGGGCACAGATACGCAGTATTTT. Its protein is CSMDRGTDTQYF.

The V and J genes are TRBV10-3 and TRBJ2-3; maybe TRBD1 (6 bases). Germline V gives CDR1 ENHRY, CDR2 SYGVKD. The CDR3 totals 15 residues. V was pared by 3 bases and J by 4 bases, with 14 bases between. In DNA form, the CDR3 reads TGTGCCATCAGTGACCCCGGGACACCCTCAGATACGCAGTATTTT. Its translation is CAISDPGTPSDTQYF.

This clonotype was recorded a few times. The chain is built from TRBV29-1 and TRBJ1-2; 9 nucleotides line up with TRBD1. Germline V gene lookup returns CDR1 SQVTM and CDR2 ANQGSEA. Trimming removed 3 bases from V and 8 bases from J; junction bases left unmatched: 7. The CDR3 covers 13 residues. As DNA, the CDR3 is TGCAGCGTTGACCCACAGGGGGCAGGCGGCTACACCTTC. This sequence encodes CSVDPQGAGGYTF.

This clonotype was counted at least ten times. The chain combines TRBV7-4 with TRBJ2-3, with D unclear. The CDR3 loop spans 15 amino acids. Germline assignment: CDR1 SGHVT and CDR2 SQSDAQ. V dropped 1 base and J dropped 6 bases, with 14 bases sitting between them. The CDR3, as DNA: TGTGCCAGCAGCTTAGTTCCCCTATCATCGGATACGCAGTATTTT. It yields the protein CASSLVPLSSDTQYF. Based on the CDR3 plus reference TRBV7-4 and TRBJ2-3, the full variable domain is GAGVSQSPRYKVAKRGRDVALRCDSISGHVTLYWYRQTLGQGSEVLTYSQSDAQRDKSGRPSGRFSAERPERSVSTLKIQRTEQGDSAVYLCASSLVPLSSDTQYFGPGTRLTVL.

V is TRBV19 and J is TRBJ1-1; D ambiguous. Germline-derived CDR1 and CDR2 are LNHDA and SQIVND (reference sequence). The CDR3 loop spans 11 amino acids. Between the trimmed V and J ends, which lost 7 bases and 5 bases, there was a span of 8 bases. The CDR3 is CASKIRTEAFF. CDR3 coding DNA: TGTGCCAGTAAGATCCGGACTGAAGCTTTCTTT.

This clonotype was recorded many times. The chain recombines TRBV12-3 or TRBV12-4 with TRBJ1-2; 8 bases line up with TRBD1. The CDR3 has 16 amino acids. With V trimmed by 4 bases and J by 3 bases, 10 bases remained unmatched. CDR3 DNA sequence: TGTGCCAGCAGTTCCATCCAGGGGGCATTGGACTATGGCTACACCTTC. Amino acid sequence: CASSSIQGALDYGYTF.

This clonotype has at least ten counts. As DNA, the CDR3 is TGTGCCAGCAGGGGGACAGGAGACTACGAGCAGTACTTC. The encoded protein is CASRGTGDYEQYF. The chain joins TRBV6-1 to TRBJ2-7; 8 positions match TRBD1. V was clipped by 6 bases and J by 3 bases; unmatched bases: 4. Germline values: CDR1 MNHNS, CDR2 SASEGT. This CDR3 contains 13 residues.

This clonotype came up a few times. CDR3: CAISVDRDLTGGYTF. CDR3 sequence (DNA): TGTGCCATCAGTGTGGACCGAGATCTAACTGGTGGCTACACCTTC. The chain has TRBV10-3 and TRBJ1-2; D is undetermined. The ends were cut back, 4 bases at V and 7 bases at J, with 19 bases in the middle. The CDR3 is made up of 15 amino acids. From germline, CDR1 is ENHRY and CDR2 SYGVKD.